This is a list of T cell receptor beta chains from one sample in a study of blood T cell repertoires in COVID-19. Only in-frame clones appear in the TCRdb table, and some are missing; sequencing was by immunoSEQ multiplex PCR. This table holds some 17,000 clones, 77% found once. The sequenced material came from peripheral blood. Receptors originate from a man in his sixties or seventies with COVID-19, enrolled during active disease. The CDR3 runs from the conserved cysteine through the conserved F or W. The order of the fields is CDR3 protein, CDR3 DNA, D gene, V gene, clone size, J gene. D genes are given only for firm matches. Expanded clones get a size class; other rows say once, few or many, or leave the size out.

CASSQRPGQTTDTQYF | TGTGCCAGCAGCCAACGCCCGGGACAGACGACAGATACGCAGTATTTT | TRBD1 | TRBV7-6 | . | TRBJ2-3
CASNPRGSANYGYTF | TGCGCCAGCAACCCAAGGGGCTCCGCTAACTATGGCTACACCTTC | . | TRBV23-1 | . | TRBJ1-2
CASSYTPGQGDYGYTF | TGTGCCAGCAGTTACACTCCGGGACAGGGGGACTATGGCTACACCTTC | TRBD1 | TRBV6-5 | . | TRBJ1-2
CASSLFGQGRAFF | TGTGCCAGCAGTTTGTTTGGGCAGGGAAGAGCTTTCTTT | . | TRBV27 | . | TRBJ1-1
CASNSRGETQYF | TGTGCCAGCAACTCCAGGGGAGAGACCCAGTACTTC | . | TRBV5-4 | once | TRBJ2-5
CASRPGQGYAGELFF | TGTGCCAGCAGGCCGGGACAGGGGTATGCCGGGGAGCTGTTTTTT | TRBD1 | TRBV7-2 | . | TRBJ2-2
CASSVVAAPKDEQYF | TGTGCCAGCAGCGTAGTGGCAGCGCCCAAGGACGAGCAGTACTTC | . | TRBV9 | few | TRBJ2-7
CASSRQSVYEQYF | TGTGCCAGCAGCCGACAGTCCGTATACGAGCAGTACTTC | . | TRBV7-9 | . | TRBJ2-7
CASSLGYASGATGELFF | TGCGCCAGCAGCTTGGGGTATGCTAGCGGGGCCACCGGGGAGCTGTTTTTT | TRBD2 | TRBV5-1 | . | TRBJ2-2
CASSDFKQGVKETQYF | TGCGCCAGCAGTGATTTCAAACAGGGGGTTAAAGAGACCCAGTACTTC | TRBD1 | TRBV10-1 | . | TRBJ2-5
CASSQRTGYAFF | TGTGCCAGCAGCCAAAGGACAGGGTACGCTTTCTTT | TRBD1 | TRBV3-1/TRBV3-2 | few | TRBJ1-1
CAIQGVANYGYTF | TGTGCCATCCAGGGTGTGGCGAACTATGGCTACACCTTC | . | TRBV10-3 | . | TRBJ1-2
CSAREDEQFF | TGCAGTGCTAGGGAGGATGAGCAGTTCTTC | . | TRBV20-1 | few | TRBJ2-1
CASSQDGDSQETQYF | TGTGCCAGCAGTCAAGATGGGGACAGCCAAGAGACCCAGTACTTC | TRBD1 | TRBV7-2 | . | TRBJ2-5
CASGSSGDNEQFF | TGTGCCAGCGGCTCTAGCGGGGACAATGAGCAGTTCTTC | TRBD2 | TRBV9 | . | TRBJ2-1
CATSRRGTGGADTQYF | TGTGCCACCAGCAGGAGGGGGACGGGAGGGGCAGATACGCAGTATTTT | TRBD2 | TRBV15 | once | TRBJ2-3
CASGIVYSPLHF | TGTGCCAGCGGTATAGTTTATTCACCCCTCCACTTT | . | TRBV6-5 | . | TRBJ1-6
CASSQGRSGRADYEQYF | TGTGCCAGCAGCCAAGGAAGGAGCGGGAGGGCCGACTACGAGCAGTACTTC | TRBD2 | TRBV3-1/TRBV3-2 | . | TRBJ2-7
CASSLSLGAYEQYF | TGTGCCAGCAGTTTATCGTTAGGGGCCTACGAGCAGTACTTC | . | TRBV27 | . | TRBJ2-7
CASSFTSGGAYEQYF | TGTGCCAGCAGCTTCACTAGCGGGGGAGCTTACGAGCAGTACTTC | TRBD2 | TRBV7-3 | . | TRBJ2-7
CASSPGTSGRHQYF | TGTGCCAGCAGCCCCGGGACTAGCGGGAGACACCAGTACTTC | TRBD2 | TRBV7-8 | . | TRBJ2-7
CASSRAGRTQIVANNEQFF | TGCGCCAGCAGCCGAGCAGGGAGGACCCAAATTGTAGCGAACAATGAGCAGTTCTTC | . | TRBV4-1 | . | TRBJ2-1
CASTQWAGGSYEQYF | TGTGCCAGTACCCAATGGGCAGGGGGTTCCTACGAGCAGTACTTC | TRBD1 | TRBV19 | once | TRBJ2-7
CASSLVQGADTGELFF | TGCGCCAGCAGCTTGGTACAGGGGGCTGATACCGGGGAGCTGTTTTTT | TRBD1 | TRBV5-1 | medium-sized | TRBJ2-2
CASRRDRSSYNEQFF | TGTGCCAGTAGAAGGGACAGATCTTCCTACAATGAGCAGTTCTTC | TRBD1 | TRBV19 | . | TRBJ2-1
CASSIFVQGNEKLFF | TGTGCCAGTAGTATATTCGTCCAGGGTAATGAAAAACTGTTTTTT | . | TRBV19 | few | TRBJ1-4
CASSLDRGSDTQYF | TGTGCCAGCAGCTTAGATAGGGGTTCAGATACGCAGTATTTT | . | TRBV7-8 | . | TRBJ2-3
CASYYEQYF | TGTGCCAGCTACTACGAGCAGTACTTC | . | TRBV6-4 | . | TRBJ2-7
CASRQGNQPQHF | TGTGCCAGCCGACAGGGAAATCAGCCCCAGCATTTT | TRBD1 | TRBV6-5 | few | TRBJ1-5
CASSYSTSGSNQPQHF | TGTGCCAGCAGTTACTCGACTTCTGGATCCAATCAGCCCCAGCATTTT | . | TRBV6-6 | . | TRBJ1-5
CASSRGRGYEQYF | TGTGCCAGCAGCCGCGGGCGGGGCTACGAGCAGTACTTC | . | TRBV3-1/TRBV3-2 | medium-sized | TRBJ2-7